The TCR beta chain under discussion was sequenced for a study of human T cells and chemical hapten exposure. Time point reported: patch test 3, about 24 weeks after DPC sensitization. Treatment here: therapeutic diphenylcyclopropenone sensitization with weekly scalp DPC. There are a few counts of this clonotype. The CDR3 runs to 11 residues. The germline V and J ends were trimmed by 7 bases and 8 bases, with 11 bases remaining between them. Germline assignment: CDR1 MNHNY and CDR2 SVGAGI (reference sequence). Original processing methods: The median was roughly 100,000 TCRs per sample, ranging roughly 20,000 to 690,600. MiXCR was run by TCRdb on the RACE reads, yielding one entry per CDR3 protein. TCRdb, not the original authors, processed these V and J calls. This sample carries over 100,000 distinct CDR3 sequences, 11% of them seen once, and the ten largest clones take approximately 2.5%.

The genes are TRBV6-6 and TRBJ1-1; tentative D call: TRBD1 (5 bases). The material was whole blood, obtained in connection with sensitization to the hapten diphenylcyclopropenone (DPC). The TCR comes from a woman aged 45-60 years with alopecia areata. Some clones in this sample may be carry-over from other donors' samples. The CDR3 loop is CASTQGMEAFF. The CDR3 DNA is TGTGCCAGCACCCAGGGTATGGAAGCTTTCTTT.